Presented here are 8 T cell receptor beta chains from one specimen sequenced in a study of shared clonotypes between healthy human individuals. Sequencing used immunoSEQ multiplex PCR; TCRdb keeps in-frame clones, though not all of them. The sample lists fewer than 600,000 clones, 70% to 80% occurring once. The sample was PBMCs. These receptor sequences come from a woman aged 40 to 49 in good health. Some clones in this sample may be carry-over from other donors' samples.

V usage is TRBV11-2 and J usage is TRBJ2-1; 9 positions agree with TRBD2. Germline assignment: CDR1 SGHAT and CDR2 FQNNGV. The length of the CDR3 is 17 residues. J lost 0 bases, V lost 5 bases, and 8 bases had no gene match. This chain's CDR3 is CASSPRTSESSYNEQFF. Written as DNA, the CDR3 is TGTGCCAGCAGCCCGAGGACTAGCGAGAGCTCCTACAATGAGCAGTTCTTC.

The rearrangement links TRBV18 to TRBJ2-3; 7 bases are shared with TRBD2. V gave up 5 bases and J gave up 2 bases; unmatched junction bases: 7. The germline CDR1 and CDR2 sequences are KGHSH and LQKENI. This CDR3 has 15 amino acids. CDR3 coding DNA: TGTGCCAGCTCAGGTTTAGCGGGTCACACAGATACGCAGTATTTT. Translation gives CASSGLAGHTDTQYF.

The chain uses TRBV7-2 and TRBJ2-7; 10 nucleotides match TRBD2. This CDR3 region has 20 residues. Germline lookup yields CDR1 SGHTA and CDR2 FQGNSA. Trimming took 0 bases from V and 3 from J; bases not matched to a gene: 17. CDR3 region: CASSLAPLLRLAGEYYEQYF. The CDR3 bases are TGTGCCAGCAGCTTAGCCCCCCTCCTGAGGCTAGCGGGAGAGTACTACGAGCAGTACTTC.

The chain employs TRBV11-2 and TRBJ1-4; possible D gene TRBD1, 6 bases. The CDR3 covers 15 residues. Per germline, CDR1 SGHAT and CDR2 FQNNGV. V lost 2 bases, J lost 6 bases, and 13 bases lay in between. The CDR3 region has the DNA TGTGCCAGCAGCTTATTGGCAGGGACATATGAAAAACTGTTTTTT. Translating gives CASSLLAGTYEKLFF.

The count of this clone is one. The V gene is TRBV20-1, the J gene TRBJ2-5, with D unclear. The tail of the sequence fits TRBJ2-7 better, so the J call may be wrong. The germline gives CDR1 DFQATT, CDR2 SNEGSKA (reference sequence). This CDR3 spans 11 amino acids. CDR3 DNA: TGCAGTGCTAGAGAAGGGCCCGAGCAGTACTTC. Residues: CSAREGPEQYF.

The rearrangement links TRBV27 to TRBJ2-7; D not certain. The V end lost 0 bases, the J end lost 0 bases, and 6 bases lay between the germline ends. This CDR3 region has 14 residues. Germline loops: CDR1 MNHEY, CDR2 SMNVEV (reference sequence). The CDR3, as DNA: TGTGCCAGCAGTTTATCTTGGAACTCCTACGAGCAGTACTTC. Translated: CASSLSWNSYEQYF.

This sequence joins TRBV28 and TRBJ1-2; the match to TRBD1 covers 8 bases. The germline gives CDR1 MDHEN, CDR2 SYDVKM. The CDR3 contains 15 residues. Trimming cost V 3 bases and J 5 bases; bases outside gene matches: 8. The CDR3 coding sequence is TGTGCCAGCAGTTTCTTTGGGGACAGGCCTTATGGCTACACCTTC. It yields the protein CASSFFGDRPYGYTF.

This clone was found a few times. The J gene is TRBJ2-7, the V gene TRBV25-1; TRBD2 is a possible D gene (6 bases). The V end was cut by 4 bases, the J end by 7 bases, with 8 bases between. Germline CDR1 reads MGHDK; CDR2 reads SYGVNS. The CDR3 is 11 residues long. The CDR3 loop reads CASSGGGEQYF. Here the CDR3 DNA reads TGTGCCAGCAGTGGTGGGGGGGAGCAGTACTTC.